The present T cell receptor (beta chain) was sequenced within a study of T-cell reconstitution after alpha-beta-depleted transplantation in children. Study observations and caveats: Several hundred rapidly expanded clones from non-depleted graft cells reportedly supplied alpha-beta T cells about two months post-transplant. The high TCRbeta diversity at day 60 in some patients came from surviving recipient T cells and thymic progenitors.

This sample's TCRbeta library carried unique molecular identifier barcodes. TCRdb itself ran the PCR reads through MiXCR, one entry per CDR3 protein. This table has about 200,000 distinct CDR3 sequences, 5% to 7.5% appearing once. This clonotype has a count of ten or more. Its antigen remains unknown. This TCR was recovered from a girl less than two years old with combined immunodeficiency, due to receive a stem cell transplant. The sample was PBMCs, taken before TCRalphabeta/CD19-depleted stem cell transplant.

The CDR3 loop reads CASSQTLAGPYEQYF. As DNA, the CDR3 is TGTGCCAGCAGCCAGACCCTAGCGGGACCCTACGAGCAGTACTTC. V usage is TRBV14 and J usage is TRBJ2-7; 9 bases match TRBD2. The germline V gene encodes CDR1 SGHDN and CDR2 FVKESK. The CDR3 totals 15 residues. The V and J ends lost 3 bases and 2 bases, in that order; junction bases with no gene match: 5. The full variable domain, completed using reference TRBV14 and TRBJ2-7, is EAGVTQFPSHSVIEKGQTVTLRCDPISGHDNLYWYRRVMGKEIKFLLHFVKESKQDESGMPNNRFLAERTGGTYSTLKVQPAELEDSGVYFCASSQTLAGPYEQYFGPGTRLTVT.